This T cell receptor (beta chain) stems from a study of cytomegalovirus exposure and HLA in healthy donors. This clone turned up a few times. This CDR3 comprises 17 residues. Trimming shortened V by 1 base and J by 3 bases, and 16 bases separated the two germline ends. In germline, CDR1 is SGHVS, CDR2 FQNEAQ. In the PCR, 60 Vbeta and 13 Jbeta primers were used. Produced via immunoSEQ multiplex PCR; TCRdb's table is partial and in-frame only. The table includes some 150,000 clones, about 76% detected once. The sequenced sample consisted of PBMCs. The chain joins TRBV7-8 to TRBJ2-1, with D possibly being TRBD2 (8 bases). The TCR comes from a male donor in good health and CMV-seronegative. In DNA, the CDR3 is TGTGCCAGCAGCTTAGTGGGGACAGCGGGGGTCTACAATGAGCAGTTCTTC. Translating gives CASSLVGTAGVYNEQFF.